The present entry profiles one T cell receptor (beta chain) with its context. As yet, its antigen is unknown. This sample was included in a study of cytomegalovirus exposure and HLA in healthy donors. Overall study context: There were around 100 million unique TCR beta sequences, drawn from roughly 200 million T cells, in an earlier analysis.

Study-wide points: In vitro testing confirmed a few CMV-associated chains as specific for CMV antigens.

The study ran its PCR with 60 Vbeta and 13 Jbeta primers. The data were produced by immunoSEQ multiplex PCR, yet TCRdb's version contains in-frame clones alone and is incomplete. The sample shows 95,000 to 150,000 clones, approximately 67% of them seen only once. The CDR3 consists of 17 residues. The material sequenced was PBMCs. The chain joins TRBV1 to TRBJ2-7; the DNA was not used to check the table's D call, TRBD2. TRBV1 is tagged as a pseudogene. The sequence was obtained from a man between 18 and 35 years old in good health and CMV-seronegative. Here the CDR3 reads CTSSLGLAGPRLCEQYF. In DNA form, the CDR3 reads TGCACCAGCAGCCTGGGACTAGCGGGGCCCCGGCTCTGCGAGCAGTACTTC.